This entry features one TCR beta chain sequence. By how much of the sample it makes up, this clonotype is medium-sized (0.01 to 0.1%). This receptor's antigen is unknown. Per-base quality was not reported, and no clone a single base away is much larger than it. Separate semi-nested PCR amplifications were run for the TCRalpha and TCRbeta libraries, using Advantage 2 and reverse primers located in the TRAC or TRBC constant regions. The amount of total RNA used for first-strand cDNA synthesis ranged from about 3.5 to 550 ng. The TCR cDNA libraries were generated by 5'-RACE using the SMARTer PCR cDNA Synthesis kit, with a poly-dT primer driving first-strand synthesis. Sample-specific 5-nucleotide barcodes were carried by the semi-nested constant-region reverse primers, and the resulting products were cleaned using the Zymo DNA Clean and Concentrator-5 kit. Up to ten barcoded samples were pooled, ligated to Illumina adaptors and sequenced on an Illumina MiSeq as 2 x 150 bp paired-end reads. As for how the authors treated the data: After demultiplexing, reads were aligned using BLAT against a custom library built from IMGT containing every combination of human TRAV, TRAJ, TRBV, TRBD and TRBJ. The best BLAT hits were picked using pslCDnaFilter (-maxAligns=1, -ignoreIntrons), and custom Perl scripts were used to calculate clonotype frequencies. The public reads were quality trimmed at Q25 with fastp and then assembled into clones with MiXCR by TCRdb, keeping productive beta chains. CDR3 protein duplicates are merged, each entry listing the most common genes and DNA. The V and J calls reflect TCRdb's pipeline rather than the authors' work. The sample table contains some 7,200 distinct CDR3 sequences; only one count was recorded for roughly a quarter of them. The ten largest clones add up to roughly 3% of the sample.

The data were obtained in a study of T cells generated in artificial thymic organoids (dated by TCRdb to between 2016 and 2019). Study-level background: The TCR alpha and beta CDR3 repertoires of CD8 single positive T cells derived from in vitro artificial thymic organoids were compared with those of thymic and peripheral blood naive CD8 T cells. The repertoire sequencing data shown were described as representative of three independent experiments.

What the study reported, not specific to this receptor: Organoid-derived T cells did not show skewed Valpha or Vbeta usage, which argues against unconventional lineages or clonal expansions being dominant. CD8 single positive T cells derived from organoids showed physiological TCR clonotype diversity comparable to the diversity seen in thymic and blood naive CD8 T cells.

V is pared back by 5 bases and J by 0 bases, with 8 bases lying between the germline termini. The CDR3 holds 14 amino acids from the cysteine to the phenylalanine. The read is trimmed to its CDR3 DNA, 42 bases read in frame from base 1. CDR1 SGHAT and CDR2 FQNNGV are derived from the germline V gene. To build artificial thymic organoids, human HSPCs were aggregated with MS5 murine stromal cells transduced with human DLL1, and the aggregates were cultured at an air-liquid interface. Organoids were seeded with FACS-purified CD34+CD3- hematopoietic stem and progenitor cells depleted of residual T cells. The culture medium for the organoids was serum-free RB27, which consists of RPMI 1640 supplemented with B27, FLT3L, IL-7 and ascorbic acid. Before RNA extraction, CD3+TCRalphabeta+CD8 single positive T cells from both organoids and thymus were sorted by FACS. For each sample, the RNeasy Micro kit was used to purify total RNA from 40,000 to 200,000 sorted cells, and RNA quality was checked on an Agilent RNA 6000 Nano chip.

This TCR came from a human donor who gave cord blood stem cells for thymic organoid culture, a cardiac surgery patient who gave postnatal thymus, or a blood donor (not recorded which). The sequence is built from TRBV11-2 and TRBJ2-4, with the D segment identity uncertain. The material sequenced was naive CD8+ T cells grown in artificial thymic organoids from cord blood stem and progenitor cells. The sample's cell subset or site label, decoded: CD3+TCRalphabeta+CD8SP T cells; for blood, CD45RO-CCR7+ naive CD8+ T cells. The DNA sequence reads TGTGCCAGCAGCGAGGCCCTAGCCAAAAACATTCAGTACTTC. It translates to CASSEALAKNIQYF.